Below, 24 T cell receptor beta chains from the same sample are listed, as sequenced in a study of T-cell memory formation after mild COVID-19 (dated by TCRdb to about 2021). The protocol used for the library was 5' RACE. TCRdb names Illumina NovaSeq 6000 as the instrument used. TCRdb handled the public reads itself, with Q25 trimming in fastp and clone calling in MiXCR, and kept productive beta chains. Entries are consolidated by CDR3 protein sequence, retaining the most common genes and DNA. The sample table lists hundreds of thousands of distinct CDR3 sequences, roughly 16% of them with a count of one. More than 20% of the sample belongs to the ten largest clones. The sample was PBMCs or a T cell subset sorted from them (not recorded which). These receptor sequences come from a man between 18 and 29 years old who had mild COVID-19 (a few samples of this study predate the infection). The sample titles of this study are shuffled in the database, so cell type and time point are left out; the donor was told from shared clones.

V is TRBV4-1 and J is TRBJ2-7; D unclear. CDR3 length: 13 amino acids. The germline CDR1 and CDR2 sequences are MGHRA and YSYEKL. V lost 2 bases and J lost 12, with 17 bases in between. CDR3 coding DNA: TGCGCCAGCAGCCAACAGGATTCGGTCTCCGGGTACGTC. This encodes CASSQQDSVSGYV.

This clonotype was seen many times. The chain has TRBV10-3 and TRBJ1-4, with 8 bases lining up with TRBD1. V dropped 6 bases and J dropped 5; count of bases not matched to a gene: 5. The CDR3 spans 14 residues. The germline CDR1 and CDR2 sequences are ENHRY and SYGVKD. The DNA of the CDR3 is TGTGCCATCAGACCGGGACAGGACAATGAAAAACTGTTTTTT. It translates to CAIRPGQDNEKLFF.

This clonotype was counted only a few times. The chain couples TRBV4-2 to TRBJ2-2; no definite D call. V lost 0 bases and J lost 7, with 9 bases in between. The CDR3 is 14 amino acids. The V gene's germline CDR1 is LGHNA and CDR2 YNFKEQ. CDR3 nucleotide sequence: TGTGCCAGCAGCCAAGAACAAGGCCACGGGGAGCTGTTTTTT. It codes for CASSQEQGHGELFF.

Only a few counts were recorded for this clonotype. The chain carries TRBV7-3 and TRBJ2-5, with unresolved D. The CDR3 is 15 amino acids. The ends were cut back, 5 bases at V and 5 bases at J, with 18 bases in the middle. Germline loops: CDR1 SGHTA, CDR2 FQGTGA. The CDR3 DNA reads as TGTGCCAGCAGCGAGAGTGGAAGTTTTTCGGAGACCCAGTACTTC. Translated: CASSESGSFSETQYF.

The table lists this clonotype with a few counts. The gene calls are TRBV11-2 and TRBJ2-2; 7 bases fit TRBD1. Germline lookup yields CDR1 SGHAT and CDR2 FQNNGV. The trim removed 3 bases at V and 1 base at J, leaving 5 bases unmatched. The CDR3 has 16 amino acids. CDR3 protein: CASSFQTGKNTGELFF. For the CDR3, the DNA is TGTGCCAGCAGCTTTCAGACAGGGAAGAACACCGGGGAGCTGTTTTTT.

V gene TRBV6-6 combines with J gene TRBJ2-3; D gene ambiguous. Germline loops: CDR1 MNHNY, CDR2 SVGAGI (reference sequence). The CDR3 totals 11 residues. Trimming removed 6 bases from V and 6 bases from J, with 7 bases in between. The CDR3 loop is CASRGPDTQYF. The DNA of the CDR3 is TGTGCCAGCAGGGGCCCGGATACGCAGTATTTT.

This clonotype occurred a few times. In nucleotides, the CDR3 is TGTGCCAGCGGGGGAGAGACCCAGTACTTC. This sequence encodes CASGGETQYF. The chain joins TRBV12-3 or TRBV12-4 to TRBJ2-5; D may correspond to TRBD1 or TRBD2 (5 bases each). The V end was cut by 8 bases, the J end by 4 bases, with 5 bases between. This CDR3 has 10 residues.

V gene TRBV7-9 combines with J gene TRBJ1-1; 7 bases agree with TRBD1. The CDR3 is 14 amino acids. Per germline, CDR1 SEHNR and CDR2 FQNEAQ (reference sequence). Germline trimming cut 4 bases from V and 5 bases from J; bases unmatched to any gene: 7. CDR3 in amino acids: CASSSTGRETEAFF. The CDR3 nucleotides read TGTGCCAGCAGCTCGACAGGGAGGGAGACTGAAGCTTTCTTT.

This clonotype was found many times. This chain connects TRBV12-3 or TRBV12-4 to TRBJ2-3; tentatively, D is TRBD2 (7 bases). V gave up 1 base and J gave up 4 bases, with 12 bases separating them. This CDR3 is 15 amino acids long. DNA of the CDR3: TGTGCCAGCAGTTTAGGGGGGGGCCTTGCAGATACGCAGTATTTT. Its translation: CASSLGGGLADTQYF.

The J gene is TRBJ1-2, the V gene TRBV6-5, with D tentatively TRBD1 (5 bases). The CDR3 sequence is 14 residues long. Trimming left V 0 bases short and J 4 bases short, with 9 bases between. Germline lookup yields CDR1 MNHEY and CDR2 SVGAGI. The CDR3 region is CASSYSGGTYGYTF. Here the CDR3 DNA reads TGTGCCAGCAGTTACTCGGGGGGAACCTATGGCTACACCTTC.

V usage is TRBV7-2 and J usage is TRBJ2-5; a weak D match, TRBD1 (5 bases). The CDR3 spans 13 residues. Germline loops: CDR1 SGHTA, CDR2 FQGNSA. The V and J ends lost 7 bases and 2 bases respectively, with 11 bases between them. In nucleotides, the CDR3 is TGTGCCAGCAAGGGGCAACCACAAGAGACCCAGTACTTC. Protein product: CASKGQPQETQYF.

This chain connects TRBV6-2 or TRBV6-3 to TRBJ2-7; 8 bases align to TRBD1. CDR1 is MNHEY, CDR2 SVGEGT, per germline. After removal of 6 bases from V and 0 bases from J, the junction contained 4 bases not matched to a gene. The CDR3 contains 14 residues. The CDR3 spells CASRRQGFSYEQYV. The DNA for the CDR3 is TGTGCCAGCAGAAGACAGGGGTTCTCCTACGAGCAGTACGTC.

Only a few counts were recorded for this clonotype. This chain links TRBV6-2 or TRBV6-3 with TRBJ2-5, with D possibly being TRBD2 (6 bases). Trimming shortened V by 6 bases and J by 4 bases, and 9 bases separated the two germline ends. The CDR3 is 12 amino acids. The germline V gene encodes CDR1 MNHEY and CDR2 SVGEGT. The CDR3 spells CASRYGGETQYF. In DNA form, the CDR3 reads TGTGCCAGCAGATACGGGGGAGAGACCCAGTACTTC.

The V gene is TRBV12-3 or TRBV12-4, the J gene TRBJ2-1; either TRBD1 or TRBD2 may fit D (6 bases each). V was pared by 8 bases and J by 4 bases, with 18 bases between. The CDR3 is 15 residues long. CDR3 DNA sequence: TGTGCCAGCTCTGCGTGGGGGGCTTGGTACAATGAGCAGTTCTTC. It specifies CASSAWGAWYNEQFF.

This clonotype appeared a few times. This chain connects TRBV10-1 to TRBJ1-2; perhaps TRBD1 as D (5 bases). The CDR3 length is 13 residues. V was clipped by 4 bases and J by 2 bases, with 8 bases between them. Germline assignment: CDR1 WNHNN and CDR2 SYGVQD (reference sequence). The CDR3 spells CASSAHRNYGYTF. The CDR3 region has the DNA TGCGCCAGCAGTGCACACAGGAACTATGGCTACACCTTC.

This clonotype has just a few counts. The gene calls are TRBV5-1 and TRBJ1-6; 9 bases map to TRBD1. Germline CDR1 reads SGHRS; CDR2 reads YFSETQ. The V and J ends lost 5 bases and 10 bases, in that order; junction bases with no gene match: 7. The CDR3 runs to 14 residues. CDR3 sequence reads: CASRRTGERSPLHF. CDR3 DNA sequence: TGCGCCAGCAGACGGACAGGGGAGCGATCACCCCTCCACTTT.

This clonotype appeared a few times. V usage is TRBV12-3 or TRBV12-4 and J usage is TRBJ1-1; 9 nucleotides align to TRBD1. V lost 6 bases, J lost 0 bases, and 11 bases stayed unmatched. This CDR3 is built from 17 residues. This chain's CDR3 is CASRARRTGAVNTEAFF. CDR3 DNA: TGTGCCAGCAGAGCTAGACGGACAGGGGCCGTGAACACTGAAGCTTTCTTT.

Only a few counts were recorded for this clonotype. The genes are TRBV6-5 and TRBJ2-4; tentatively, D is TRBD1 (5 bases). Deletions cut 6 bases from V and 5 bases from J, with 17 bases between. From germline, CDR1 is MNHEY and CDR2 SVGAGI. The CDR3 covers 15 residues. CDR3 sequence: CASRMTAGRENIQYF. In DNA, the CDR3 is TGTGCCAGCAGGATGACCGCAGGGCGAGAAAACATTCAGTACTTC.

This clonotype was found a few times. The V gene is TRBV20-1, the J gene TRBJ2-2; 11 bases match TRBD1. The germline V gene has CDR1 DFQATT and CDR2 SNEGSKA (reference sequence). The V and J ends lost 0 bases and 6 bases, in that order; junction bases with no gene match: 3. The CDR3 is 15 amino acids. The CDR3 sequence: CSARDGQGASGELFF. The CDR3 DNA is TGCAGTGCTAGAGATGGACAGGGGGCATCCGGGGAGCTGTTTTTT.

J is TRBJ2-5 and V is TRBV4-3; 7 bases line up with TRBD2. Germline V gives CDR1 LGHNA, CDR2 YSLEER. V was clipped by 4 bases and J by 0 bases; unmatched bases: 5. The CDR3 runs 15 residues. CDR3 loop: CASSLGGGYQETQYF. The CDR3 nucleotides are TGCGCCAGCAGCCTCGGCGGGGGTTACCAAGAGACCCAGTACTTC.

This CDR3 reads CASRKDRYNEQFF. CDR3 DNA sequence: TGCGCCAGCAGAAAGGACCGATACAATGAGCAGTTCTTC. The rearrangement links TRBV5-1 to TRBJ2-1, with D hard to call. The CDR3 sequence is 13 residues long. V dropped 5 bases and J dropped 4 bases, with 10 bases sitting between them. Germline CDR1 and CDR2: SGHRS and YFSETQ.

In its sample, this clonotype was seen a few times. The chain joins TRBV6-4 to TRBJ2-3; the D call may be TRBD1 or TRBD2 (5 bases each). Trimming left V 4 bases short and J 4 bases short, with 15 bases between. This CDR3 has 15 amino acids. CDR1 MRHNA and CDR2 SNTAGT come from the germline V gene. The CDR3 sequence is CASSAKGDGADTQYF. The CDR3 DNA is TGTGCCAGCAGTGCCAAAGGGGACGGGGCAGATACGCAGTATTTT.

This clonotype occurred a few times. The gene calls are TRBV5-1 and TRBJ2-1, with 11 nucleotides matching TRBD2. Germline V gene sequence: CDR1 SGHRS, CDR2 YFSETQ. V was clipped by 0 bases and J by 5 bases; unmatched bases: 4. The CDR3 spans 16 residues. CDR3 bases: TGCGCCAGCAGCTTGGGGTTGGGACTAGCGGACAATGAGCAGTTCTTC. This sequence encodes CASSLGLGLADNEQFF.

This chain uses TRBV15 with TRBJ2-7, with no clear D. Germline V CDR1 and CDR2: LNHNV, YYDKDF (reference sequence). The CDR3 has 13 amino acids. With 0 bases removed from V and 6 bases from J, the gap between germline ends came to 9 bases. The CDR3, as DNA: TGTGCCACCAGCAGAGATTTAGGATCCGAGCAGTACGTC. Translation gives CATSRDLGSEQYV.